Given below is one T cell receptor beta chain in context. The data derive from a study of blood T cell repertoires in COVID-19. Study-level information: PBMCs, B-cell-depleted T cells, or T cells provided the cDNA or gDNA that made up the material.

The CDR3 consists of 15 residues. CDR1 is KGHDR and CDR2 is SFDVKD in the germline V gene. V shed 4 bases, J shed 0 bases, and the junction held 1 base outside the gene matches. Original processing notes: Researchers report that nucleated cell counts were estimated from reference gene primer amplification. Profiled with immunoSEQ multiplex PCR; TCRdb holds only in-frame clones, not every one. V, J and clone size are those of that table, while D and trimming were read from the DNA. Of 40,000 to 55,000 clones listed, under 85% are singletons. Specimen: peripheral blood. The chain combines TRBV24-1 with TRBJ2-2; 7 bases line up with TRBD1. This TCR derives from a man in his forties with acute or convalescent COVID-19. CDR3 nucleotides: TGTGCCACCAGTGAGGGACAGCCGAACACCGGGGAGCTGTTTTTT. Translation gives CATSEGQPNTGELFF.